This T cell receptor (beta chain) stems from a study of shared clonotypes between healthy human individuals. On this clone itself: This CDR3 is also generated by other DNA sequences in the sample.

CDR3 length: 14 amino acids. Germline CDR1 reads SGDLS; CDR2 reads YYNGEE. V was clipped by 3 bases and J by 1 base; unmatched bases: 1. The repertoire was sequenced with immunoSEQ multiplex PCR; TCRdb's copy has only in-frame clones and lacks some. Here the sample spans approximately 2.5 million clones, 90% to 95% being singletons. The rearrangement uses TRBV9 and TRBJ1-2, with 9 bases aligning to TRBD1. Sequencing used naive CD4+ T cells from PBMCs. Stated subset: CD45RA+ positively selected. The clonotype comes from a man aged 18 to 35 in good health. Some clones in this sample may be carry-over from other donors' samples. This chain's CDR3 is CASSAGQGNYGYTF. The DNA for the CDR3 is TGTGCCAGCAGCGCGGGACAGGGTAACTATGGCTACACCTTC. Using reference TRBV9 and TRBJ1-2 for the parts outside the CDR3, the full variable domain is DSGVTQTPKHLITATGQRVTLRCSPRSGDLSVYWYQQSLDQGLQFLIQYYNGEERAKGNILERFSAQQFPDLHSELNLSSLELGDSALYFCASSAGQGNYGYTFGSGTRLTVV.